This TCR beta chain was retrieved from a study of CD8 T cells in ankylosing spondylitis. Points from the study as a whole: Disease-linked clones bore a CD8+ phenotype, appearing relatively rarely in peripheral blood. A TCR beta motif of 7 to 9 highly homologous variants seemed to mark ankylosing spondylitis blood.

One entry per CDR3 protein, called by TCRdb with MiXCR from the 5' RACE reads. This table has some 250,000 distinct CDR3 sequences, roughly 10% appearing once. Trimming left V 3 bases short and J 4 bases short, with 19 bases between. This CDR3 has 18 residues. A note on this clonotype: Its cognate antigen is unknown.

The sequence came from a male donor with ankylosing spondylitis or in good health (not recorded which). Sequences were obtained from blood, either unsorted or a sorted T cell fraction (not recorded which). The chain combines TRBV12-3 or TRBV12-4 with TRBJ2-6; D assignment may be TRBD1 or TRBD2 (5 bases each). In nucleotides, the CDR3 is TGTGCCAGCAGTTTGGTGCGCCAGGGAGCATACGGGGCCAACGTCCTGACTTTC. Protein: CASSLVRQGAYGANVLTF.